This T cell receptor (beta chain) is from a study of cytomegalovirus exposure and HLA in healthy donors. General observations from the study: Three CMV-associated chains were confirmed in vitro to be specific for CMV antigens.

Worth noting for this clone: What it binds is not known.

The PCR used 60 Vbeta and 13 Jbeta primers. Profiling relied on immunoSEQ multiplex PCR, and the TCRdb table lists in-frame clones only, not all of them. The sample lists 150,000 to 200,000 clones, about 80% seen once, with about 0.93% in the top ten. This sequence originates from a woman aged 50 to 65 in good health and CMV-seropositive. Sequencing used PBMCs.

The CDR3 loop reads CASSHLLFQGPSGNTIYF. The CDR3 nucleotides are TGCGCCAGCAGCCATCTTCTTTTCCAGGGCCCCTCCGGAAACACCATATATTTT. V and J are TRBV4-1 and TRBJ1-3; possibly TRBD1 for D (5 bases). The CDR3 consists of 18 residues. CDR1 is MGHRA and CDR2 is YSYEKL in the germline V gene. V dropped 3 bases and J dropped 4 bases, with 22 bases sitting between them.